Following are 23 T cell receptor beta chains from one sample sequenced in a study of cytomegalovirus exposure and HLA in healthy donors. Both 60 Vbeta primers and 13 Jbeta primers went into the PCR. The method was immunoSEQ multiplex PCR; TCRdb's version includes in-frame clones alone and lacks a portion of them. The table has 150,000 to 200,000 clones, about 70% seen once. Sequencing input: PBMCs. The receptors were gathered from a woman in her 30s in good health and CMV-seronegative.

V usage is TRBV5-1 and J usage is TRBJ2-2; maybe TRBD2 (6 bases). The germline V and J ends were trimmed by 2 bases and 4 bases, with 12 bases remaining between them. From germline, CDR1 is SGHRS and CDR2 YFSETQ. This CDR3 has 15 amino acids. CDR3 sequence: CASSFRLVGTGELFF. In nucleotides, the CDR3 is TGCGCCAGCAGCTTCCGACTAGTTGGCACCGGGGAGCTGTTTTTT. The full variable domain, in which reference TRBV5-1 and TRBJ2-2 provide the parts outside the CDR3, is KAGVTQTPRYLIKTRGQQVTLSCSPISGHRSVSWYQQTPGQGLQFLFEYFSETQRNKGNFPGRFSGRQFSNSRSEMNVSTLELGDSALYLCASSFRLVGTGELFFGEGSRLTVL.

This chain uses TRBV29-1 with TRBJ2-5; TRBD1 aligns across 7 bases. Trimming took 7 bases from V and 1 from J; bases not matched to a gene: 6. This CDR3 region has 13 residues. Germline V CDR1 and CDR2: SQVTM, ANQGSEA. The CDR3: CSGRDSFQETQYF. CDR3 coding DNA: TGCAGCGGACGGGACAGCTTCCAAGAGACCCAGTACTTC.

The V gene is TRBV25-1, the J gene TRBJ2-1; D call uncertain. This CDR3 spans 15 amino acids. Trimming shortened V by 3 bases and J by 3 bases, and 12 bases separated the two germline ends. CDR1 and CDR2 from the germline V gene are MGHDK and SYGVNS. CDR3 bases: TGTGCCAGCAGTGACCCACGCCGGGTCTACAATGAGCAGTTCTTC. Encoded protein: CASSDPRRVYNEQFF.

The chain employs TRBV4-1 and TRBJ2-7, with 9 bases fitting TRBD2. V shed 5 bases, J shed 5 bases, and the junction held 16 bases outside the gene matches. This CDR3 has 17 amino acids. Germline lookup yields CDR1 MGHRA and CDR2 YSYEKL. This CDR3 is CASSNSTSGLATHEQYF. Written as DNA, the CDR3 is TGCGCCAGCAGCAACAGCACGTCGGGACTAGCCACCCACGAGCAGTACTTC.

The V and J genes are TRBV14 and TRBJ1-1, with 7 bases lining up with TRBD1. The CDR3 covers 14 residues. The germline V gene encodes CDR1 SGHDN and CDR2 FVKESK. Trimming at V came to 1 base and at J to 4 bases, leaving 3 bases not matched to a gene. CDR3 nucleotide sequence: TGTGCCAGCAGCCAAGTGACAGGGTTCACTGAAGCTTTCTTT. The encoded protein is CASSQVTGFTEAFF.

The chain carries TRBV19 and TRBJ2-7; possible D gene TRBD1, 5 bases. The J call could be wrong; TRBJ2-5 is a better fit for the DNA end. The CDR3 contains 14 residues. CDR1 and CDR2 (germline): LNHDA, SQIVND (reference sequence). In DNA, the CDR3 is TGTGCCAGTAGTATTGGGGCCTCGTCGGAGACCCAGTACTTC. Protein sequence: CASSIGASSETQYF.

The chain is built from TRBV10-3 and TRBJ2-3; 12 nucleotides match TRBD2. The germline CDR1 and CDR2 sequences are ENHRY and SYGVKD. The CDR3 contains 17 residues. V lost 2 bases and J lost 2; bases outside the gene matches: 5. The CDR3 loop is CAISEPSGGAVTDTQYF. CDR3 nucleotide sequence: TGTGCCATCAGTGAGCCTAGCGGGGGGGCAGTCACAGATACGCAGTATTTT.

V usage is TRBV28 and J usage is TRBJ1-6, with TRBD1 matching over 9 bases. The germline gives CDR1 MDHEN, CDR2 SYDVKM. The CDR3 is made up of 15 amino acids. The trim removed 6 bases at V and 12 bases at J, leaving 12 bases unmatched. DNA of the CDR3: TGTGCCAGCAGCTGGCCCTACAGGGGGCGCGAACCCCTCCACTTT. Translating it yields CASSWPYRGREPLHF.

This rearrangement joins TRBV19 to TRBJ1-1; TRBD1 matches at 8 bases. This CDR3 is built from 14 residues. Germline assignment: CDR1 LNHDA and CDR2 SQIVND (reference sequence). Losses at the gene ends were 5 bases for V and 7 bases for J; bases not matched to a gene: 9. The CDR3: CASSSSGGMIEAFF. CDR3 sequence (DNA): TGTGCCAGTAGTTCCTCAGGGGGCATGATTGAAGCTTTCTTT.

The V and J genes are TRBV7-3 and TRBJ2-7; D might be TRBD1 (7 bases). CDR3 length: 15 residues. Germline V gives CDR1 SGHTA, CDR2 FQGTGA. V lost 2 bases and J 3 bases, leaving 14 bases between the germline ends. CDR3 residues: CASSLGGTDNYEQYF. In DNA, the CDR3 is TGTGCCAGCAGCTTAGGGGGGACAGACAACTACGAGCAGTACTTC.

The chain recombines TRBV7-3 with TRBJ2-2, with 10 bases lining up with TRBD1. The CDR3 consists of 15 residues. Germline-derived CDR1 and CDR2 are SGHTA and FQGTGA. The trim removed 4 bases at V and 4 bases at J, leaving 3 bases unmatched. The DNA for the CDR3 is TGTGCCAGCAGCTCGGGACAGGGGTTCACCGGGGAGCTGTTTTTT. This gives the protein CASSSGQGFTGELFF.

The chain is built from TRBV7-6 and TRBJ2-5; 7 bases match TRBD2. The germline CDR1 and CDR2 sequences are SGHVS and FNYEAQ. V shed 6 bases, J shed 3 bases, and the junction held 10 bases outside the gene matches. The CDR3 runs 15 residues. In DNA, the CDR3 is TGTGCCAGCAGATTTAGCGGGCAGGTAGAAGAGACCCAGTACTTC. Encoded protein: CASRFSGQVEETQYF.

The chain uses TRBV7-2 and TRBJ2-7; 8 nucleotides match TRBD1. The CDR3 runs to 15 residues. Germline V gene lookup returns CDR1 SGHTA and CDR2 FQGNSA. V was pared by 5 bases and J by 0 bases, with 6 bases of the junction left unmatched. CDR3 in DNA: TGTGCCAGCAGCCAACAGGGACAGGCCTCCTACGAGCAGTACTTC. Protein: CASSQQGQASYEQYF.

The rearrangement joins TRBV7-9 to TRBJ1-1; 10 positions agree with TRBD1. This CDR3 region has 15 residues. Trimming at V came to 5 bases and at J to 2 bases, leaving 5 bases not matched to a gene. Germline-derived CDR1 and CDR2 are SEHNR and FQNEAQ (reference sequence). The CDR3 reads CASSPRQGANTEAFF. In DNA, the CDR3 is TGTGCCAGCAGCCCCCGACAGGGGGCTAACACTGAAGCTTTCTTT. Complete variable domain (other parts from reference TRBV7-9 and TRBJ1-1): DTGVSQNPRHKITKRGQNVTFRCDPISEHNRLYWYRQTLGQGPEFLTYFQNEAQLEKSRLLSDRFSAERPKGSFSTLEIQRTEQGDSAMYLCASSPRQGANTEAFFGQGTRLTVV.

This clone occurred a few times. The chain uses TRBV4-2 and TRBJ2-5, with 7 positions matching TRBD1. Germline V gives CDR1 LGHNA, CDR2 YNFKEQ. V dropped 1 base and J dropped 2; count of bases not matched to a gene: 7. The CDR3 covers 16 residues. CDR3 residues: CASSQVGGRGQETQYF. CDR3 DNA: TGTGCCAGCAGCCAAGTCGGAGGCAGGGGGCAAGAGACCCAGTACTTC.

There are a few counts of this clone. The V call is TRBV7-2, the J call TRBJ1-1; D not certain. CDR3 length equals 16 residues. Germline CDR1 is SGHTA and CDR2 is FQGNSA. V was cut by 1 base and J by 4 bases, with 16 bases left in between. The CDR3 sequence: CASSLVPGYVGTEAFF. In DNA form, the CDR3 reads TGTGCCAGCAGCTTAGTTCCGGGGTATGTTGGCACTGAAGCTTTCTTT.

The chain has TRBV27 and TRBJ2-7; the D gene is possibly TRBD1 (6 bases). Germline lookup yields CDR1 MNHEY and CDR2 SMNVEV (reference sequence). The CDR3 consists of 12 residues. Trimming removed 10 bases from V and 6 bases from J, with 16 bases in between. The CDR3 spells CATRTGFSEQYF. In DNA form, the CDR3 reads TGTGCCACCCGCACAGGGTTCTCCGAGCAGTACTTC.

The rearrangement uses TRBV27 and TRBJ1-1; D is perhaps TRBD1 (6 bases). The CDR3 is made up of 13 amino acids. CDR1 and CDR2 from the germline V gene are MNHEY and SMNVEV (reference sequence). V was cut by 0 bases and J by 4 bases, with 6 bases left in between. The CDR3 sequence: CASSLSGGTEAFF. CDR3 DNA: TGTGCCAGCAGTTTATCAGGGGGCACTGAAGCTTTCTTT.

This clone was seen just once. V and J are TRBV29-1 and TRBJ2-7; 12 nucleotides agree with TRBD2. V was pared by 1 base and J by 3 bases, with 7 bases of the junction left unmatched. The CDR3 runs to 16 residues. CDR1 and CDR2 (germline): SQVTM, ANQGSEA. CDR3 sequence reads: CSVEGTSGILSYEQYF. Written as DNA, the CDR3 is TGCAGCGTTGAAGGGACTAGCGGGATCTTAAGCTACGAGCAGTACTTC.

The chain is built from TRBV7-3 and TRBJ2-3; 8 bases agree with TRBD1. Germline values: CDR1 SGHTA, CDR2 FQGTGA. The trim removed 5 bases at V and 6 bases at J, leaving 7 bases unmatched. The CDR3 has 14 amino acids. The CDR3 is CASSAGQGRDTQYF. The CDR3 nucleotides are TGTGCCAGCAGCGCTGGACAGGGCCGCGATACGCAGTATTTT.

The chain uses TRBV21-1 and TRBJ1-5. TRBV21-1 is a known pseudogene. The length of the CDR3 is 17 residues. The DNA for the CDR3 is TGTGCCAGCAGCAAAATTGTGGAACTGACTGTTAATCAGCCCCAGCATTTT. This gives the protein CASSKIVELTVNQPQHF.

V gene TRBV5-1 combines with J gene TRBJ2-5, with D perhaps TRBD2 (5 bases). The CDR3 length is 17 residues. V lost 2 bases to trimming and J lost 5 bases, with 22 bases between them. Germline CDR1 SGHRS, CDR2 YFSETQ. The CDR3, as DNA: TGCGCCAGCAGCTTCGCACAGCGGTCCCTAGAAATCGAGACCCAGTACTTC. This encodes CASSFAQRSLEIETQYF.

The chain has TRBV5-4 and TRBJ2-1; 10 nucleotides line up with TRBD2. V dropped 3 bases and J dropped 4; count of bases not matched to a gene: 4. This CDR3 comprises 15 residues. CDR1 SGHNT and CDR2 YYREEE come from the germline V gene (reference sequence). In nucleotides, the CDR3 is TGTGCCAGCAGCTCCAAGCGGGGGGGATACAATGAGCAGTTCTTC. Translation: CASSSKRGGYNEQFF.